Detailed here is one T cell receptor beta chain. V shed 4 bases and J shed 4 bases, with 11 bases lying between them. This CDR3 is 14 amino acids long. The source of the sample is a study of CD8 T cells in Susac syndrome. Reverse transcription of roughly 0.5 to 1 ug RNA used random hexamers. The authors amplified TCR beta CDR3 across 54 Vbeta and 13 Jbeta using immunoSEQ multiplex PCR. TCRdb ran MiXCR on the immunoSEQ multiplex PCR reads and lists one entry per CDR3 protein. The profile shows about 69,000 distinct CDR3 sequences, just under 95% of them singletons. From blood CD8+ and CD4+ T cells, the TCR beta chain was sequenced.

The sequence was collected from a human donor in good health. The V gene is TRBV12-3 or TRBV12-4, the J gene TRBJ2-1; a possible D gene is TRBD1 (5 bases). The sample taken for sequencing was CD8+ T cells from PBMCs. CDR3 loop: CASSSRVGYNEQFF. The CDR3 DNA reads as TGTGCCAGCAGTTCCAGGGTGGGGTACAATGAGCAGTTCTTC.